This T cell receptor (beta chain) stems from a study of PD-1 blockade in mismatch repair-deficient tumors. Study at large: Patients had eleven to twelve mismatch repair-deficient cancer types, all previously treated and progressing. Regarding the study as a whole: Tumor-resident clones, often absent from pretreatment blood, expanded after pembrolizumab and then contracted.

The protocol was immunoSEQ multiplex PCR, while the TCRdb copy is restricted to in-frame clones and leaves out a portion. This table holds roughly 84,000 clones, roughly 80% found once. In regard to this clone: The antigen remains unidentified.

Germline V gene lookup returns CDR1 PRHDT and CDR2 FYEKMQ (reference sequence). This CDR3 spans 15 amino acids. The ends were cut back, 5 bases at V and 1 base at J, with 13 bases in the middle. The sequencing used peripheral blood, collected 12 weeks after starting pembrolizumab. This receptor was identified in an adult with mismatch repair-deficient cancer. The rearrangement links TRBV13 to TRBJ2-3; a possible D gene is TRBD2 (5 bases). The CDR3 coding sequence is TGTGCCAGCAGCAGCGCTTCGCGGGGCACAGATACGCAGTATTTT. Translated: CASSSASRGTDTQYF.